This T cell receptor (beta chain) was observed in a study of beta chain features in type 1 diabetes. Study-wide results and caveats: Patients showed naive, central memory and Treg TCRB repertoires that appeared more similar than those of healthy donors. TCRB CDR3 length was moderately but significantly reduced in all four CD4+ subsets of Type 1 diabetes patients.

Every bit of the isolated RNA underwent reverse transcription, so sequencing read expressed TCRB transcripts. Generated by immunoSEQ multiplex PCR, the TCRdb table keeps only in-frame clones and is missing some. The sample shows 680,000 or so clones, around an eighth of them seen only once. Concerning this clone: The antigen remains unidentified.

This clonotype was obtained from a man aged 18 to 29 with type 1 diabetes. The sample consisted of naive CD4+ T cells from blood.

The CDR3 is CASSISHHEQFF. CDR3 nucleotides: TGTGCCAGTAGTATATCCCACCATGAGCAGTTCTTC. The V call is TRBV19, the J call TRBJ2-1; D unclear. CDR1 LNHDA and CDR2 SQIVND come from the germline V gene (reference sequence). V was trimmed by 2 bases and J by 8 bases, leaving 7 bases between them. The CDR3 totals 12 residues. The variable domain in full, completed from reference TRBV19 and TRBJ2-1, reads DGGITQSPKYLFRKEGQNVTLSCEQNLNHDAMYWYRQDPGQGLRLIYYSQIVNDFQKGDIAEGYSVSREKKESFPLTVTSAQKNPTAFYLCASSISHHEQFFGPGTRLTVL.